This T cell receptor beta chain comes out of a study of T cell responses to AZD1222 COVID-19 vaccine. Study summary: Pooling was applied to second doses at about 4 or about 12 weeks.

The assay was immunoSEQ multiplex PCR, and TCRdb's table has in-frame clones only and misses some. This sample has about 68,000 clones, with 85% to 90% found just once. This CDR3 contains 17 residues. Germline CDR1 MDHEN, CDR2 SYDVKM. Trimming pared 8 bases from V and 2 bases from J, leaving 24 bases between. The TCR was taken from an adult in good health. This material consisted of peripheral blood, taken on day 0 of AZD1222 vaccination. The rearrangement links TRBV28 to TRBJ1-1, with D tentatively TRBD1 (5 bases). DNA of the CDR3: TGTGCCAGCCGGGGCTGGGCAAGGGGCGCGGGTAACACTGAAGCTTTCTTT. Amino acid sequence: CASRGWARGAGNTEAFF.